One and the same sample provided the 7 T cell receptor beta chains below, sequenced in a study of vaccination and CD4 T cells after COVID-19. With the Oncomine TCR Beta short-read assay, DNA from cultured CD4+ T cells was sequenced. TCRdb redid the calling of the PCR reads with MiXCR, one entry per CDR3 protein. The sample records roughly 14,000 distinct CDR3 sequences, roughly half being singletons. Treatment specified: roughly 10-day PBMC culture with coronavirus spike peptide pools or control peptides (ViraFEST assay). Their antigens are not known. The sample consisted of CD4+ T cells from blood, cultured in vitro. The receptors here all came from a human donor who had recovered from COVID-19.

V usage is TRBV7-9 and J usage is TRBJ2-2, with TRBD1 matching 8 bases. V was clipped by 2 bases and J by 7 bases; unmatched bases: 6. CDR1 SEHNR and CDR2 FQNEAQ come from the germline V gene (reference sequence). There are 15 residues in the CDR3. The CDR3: CASSLSRGPVGELFF. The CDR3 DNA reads TGTGCCAGCAGCTTATCCAGGGGGCCGGTCGGGGAGCTGTTTTTT. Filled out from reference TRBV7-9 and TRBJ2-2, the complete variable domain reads DTGVSQNPRHKITKRGQNVTFRCDPISEHNRLYWYRQTLGQGPEFLTYFQNEAQLEKSRLLSDRFSAERPKGSFSTLEIQRTEQGDSAMYLCASSLSRGPVGELFFGEGSRLTVL.

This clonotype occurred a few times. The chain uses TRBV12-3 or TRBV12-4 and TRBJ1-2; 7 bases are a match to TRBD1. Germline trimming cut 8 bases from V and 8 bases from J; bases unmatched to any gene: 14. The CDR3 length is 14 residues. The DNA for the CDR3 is TGTGCCAGCTTTCCTCAAACAGGGGCGTCAGGCTACACCTTC. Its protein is CASFPQTGASGYTF.

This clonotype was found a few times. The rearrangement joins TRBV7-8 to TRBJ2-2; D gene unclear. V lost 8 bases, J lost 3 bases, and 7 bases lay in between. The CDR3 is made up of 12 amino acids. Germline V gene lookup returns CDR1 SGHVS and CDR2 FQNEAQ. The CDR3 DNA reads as TGTGCCAGCGCCACATACACCGGGGAGCTGTTTTTT. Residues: CASATYTGELFF.

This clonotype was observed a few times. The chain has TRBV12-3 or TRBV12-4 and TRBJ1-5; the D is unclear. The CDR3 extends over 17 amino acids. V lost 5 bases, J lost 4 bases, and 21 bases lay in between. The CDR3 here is CASSTTGGASWNQPQHF. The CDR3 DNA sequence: TGTGCCAGCAGTACAACGGGTGGAGCGTCGTGGAATCAGCCCCAGCATTTT.

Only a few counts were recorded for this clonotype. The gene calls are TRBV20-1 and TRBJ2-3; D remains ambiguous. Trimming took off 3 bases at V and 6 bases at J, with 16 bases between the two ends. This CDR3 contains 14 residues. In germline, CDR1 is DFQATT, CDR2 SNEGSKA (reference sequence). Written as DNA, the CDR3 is TGCAGTGCTAGGGCAGTAAGTACATCGGATACGCAGTATTTT. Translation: CSARAVSTSDTQYF.

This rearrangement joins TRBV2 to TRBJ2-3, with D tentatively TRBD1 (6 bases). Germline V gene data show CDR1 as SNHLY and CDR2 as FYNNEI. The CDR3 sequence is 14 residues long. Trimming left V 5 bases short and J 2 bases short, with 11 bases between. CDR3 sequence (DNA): TGTGCCAGCAGTAGAGACAGGTTCACAGATACGCAGTATTTT. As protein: CASSRDRFTDTQYF.

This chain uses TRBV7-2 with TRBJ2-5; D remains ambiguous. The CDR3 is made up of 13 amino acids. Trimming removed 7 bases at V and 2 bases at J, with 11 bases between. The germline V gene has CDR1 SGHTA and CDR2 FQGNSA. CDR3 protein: CASTKQRQETQYF. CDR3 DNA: TGTGCCAGCACCAAACAAAGACAAGAGACCCAGTACTTC.